This T cell receptor beta chain was retrieved from a study of control samples from healthy donors and cancer patients. The CDR3 consists of 13 residues. Per the germline V gene, CDR1 is MNHGY and CDR2 is SVAAGI. V dropped 4 bases and J dropped 3 bases, with 10 bases sitting between them. Clones were read by immunoSEQ multiplex PCR, and TCRdb kept only the in-frame ones, dropping some. This sample carries approximately 100,000 clones, about nine tenths of them seen once, and the ten largest clones take roughly 21%. This TCR was recovered from a young man in good health. The sequencing input was blood. This chain uses TRBV6-9 with TRBJ2-7, with unresolved D. In DNA form, the CDR3 reads TGTGCCAGCAGTTCGGACCTGGTCTACGAGCAGTACGTC. It encodes CASSSDLVYEQYV.